This passage covers 29 T cell receptor beta chains from one sample sequenced in a study of blood T cells in healthy people across ages. Sample-barcoded 5' priming and a J-beta primer mix drove a second PCR of about 6 to 12 cycles. TCRdb independently ran MiXCR on the 5' RACE reads; one entry per CDR3 protein. The table shows 1.5 million to 2 million distinct CDR3 sequences, with roughly two fifths occurring only once. Specimen: blood. These receptors were collected from a human donor in good health.

The rearrangement joins TRBV14 to TRBJ1-2; D is unresolved. The CDR3 length is 14 residues. The germline V and J ends were trimmed by 1 base and 4 bases, with 10 bases remaining between them. Germline CDR1 and CDR2: SGHDN and FVKESK. In nucleotides, the CDR3 is TGTGCCAGCAGCCAAGTTTCCTTTGGCTATGGCTACACCTTC. Translated, it gives CASSQVSFGYGYTF.

For the CDR3, the DNA is TGTGCCAGCAGTCCCACAGGGATCGCAGATACGCAGTATTTT. The encoded protein is CASSPTGIADTQYF. V usage is TRBV28 and J usage is TRBJ2-3; tentatively, D is TRBD1 (6 bases). V was clipped by 5 bases and J by 4 bases, with 13 bases between them. The CDR3 loop spans 14 amino acids. Per germline, CDR1 MDHEN and CDR2 SYDVKM.

Only a few counts were recorded for this clonotype. The gene calls are TRBV25-1 and TRBJ2-5; weak D call: TRBD1 (5 bases). V lost 7 bases and J 3 bases, leaving 18 bases between the germline ends. The CDR3 loop spans 15 amino acids. Germline V gene lookup returns CDR1 MGHDK and CDR2 SYGVNS. The CDR3 loop is CASNCKGLQEETQYF. The CDR3 nucleotides are TGTGCCAGCAACTGTAAGGGGCTACAAGAAGAGACCCAGTACTTC. The full variable domain, with the rest looked up from reference TRBV25-1 and TRBJ2-5, is EADIYQTPRYLVIGTGKKITLECSQTMGHDKMYWYQQDPGMELHLIHYSYGVNSTEKGDLSSESTVSRIRTEHFPLTLESARPSHTSQYLCASNCKGLQEETQYFGPGTRLLVL.

The genes are TRBV5-1 and TRBJ1-2, with 9 bases aligning to TRBD1. V lost 4 bases to trimming and J lost 8 bases; unmatched junction nucleotides: 15. Germline CDR1 SGHRS, CDR2 YFSETQ. The CDR3 contains 16 residues. As DNA, the CDR3 is TGCGCCAGCAGCAAGCCTACAGGGGGCGGTTGCGAAGGCTACACCTTC. Translated: CASSKPTGGGCEGYTF.

The gene calls are TRBV7-2 and TRBJ1-5, with 8 nucleotides matching TRBD1. Germline V gene data show CDR1 as SGHTA and CDR2 as FQGNSA. With 6 bases clipped from V and 1 base from J, the junction kept 5 bases outside the gene matches. The CDR3 is made up of 15 amino acids. The chain's CDR3 is CASRPGGVSNQPQHF. In nucleotides, the CDR3 is TGTGCCAGCAGACCAGGGGGCGTAAGCAATCAGCCCCAGCATTTT.

The chain employs TRBV5-2 and TRBJ1-1. TRBV5-2 is deemed a pseudogene. CDR3 size: 13 residues. DNA for the CDR3: TGTGCCAGCAATGTGATCATGAACACTGAAGCTTTCTTT. Its translation is CASNVIMNTEAFF.

The table lists this clonotype with many counts. The chain recombines TRBV7-9 with TRBJ2-7; D gene unclear. The V end lost 3 bases, the J end lost 3 bases, and 12 bases lay between the germline ends. Germline values: CDR1 SEHNR, CDR2 FQNEAQ (reference sequence). The CDR3 is 14 amino acids. The CDR3 DNA follows: TGTGCCAGCAGCTTTGGGGATTCACGCTACGAGCAGTACTTC. It encodes CASSFGDSRYEQYF. Full variable domain (missing parts from reference TRBV7-9 and TRBJ2-7): DTGVSQNPRHKITKRGQNVTFRCDPISEHNRLYWYRQTLGQGPEFLTYFQNEAQLEKSRLLSDRFSAERPKGSFSTLEIQRTEQGDSAMYLCASSFGDSRYEQYFGPGTRLTVT.

This chain uses TRBV5-6 with TRBJ2-7; D is ambiguous. Trimming removed 4 bases from V and 5 bases from J, with 13 bases in between. This CDR3 comprises 13 residues. Germline loops: CDR1 SGHDT, CDR2 YYEEEE. The CDR3 bases are TGTGCCAGCAGCATGCACTTCCTCAACGAGCAGTACTTC. Residues: CASSMHFLNEQYF.

V and J are TRBV11-3 and TRBJ2-7; TRBD1 aligns across 9 bases. Germline CDR1 and CDR2: SGHNT and YENEEA. The CDR3 is 15 residues long. V trimming: 2 bases; J trimming: 2 bases; junction bases outside the gene matches: 4. The CDR3 spells CASSLKGQGPYEQYF. The CDR3 nucleotides are TGTGCCAGCAGCTTAAAGGGACAGGGACCCTACGAGCAGTACTTC.

In regard to this clonotype: One junction end does not reproduce the germline sequence, and a read error may be involved. The J gene is TRBJ2-7, the V gene TRBV20-1; no clear D gene. The CDR3 has 12 amino acids. Germline CDR1 is DFQATT and CDR2 is SNEGSKA (reference sequence). The CDR3 region is CSARTVSCEQYF. CDR3 nucleotides: TGCAGTGCTAGAACAGTATCCTGCGAGCAGTACTTC.

About this clonotype: A much larger clone sits a single nucleotide away, making a read error possible. This chain uses TRBV4-3 with TRBJ2-4; D is uncertain. The length of the CDR3 is 15 residues. Trimming stripped 0 bases from V and 5 bases from J, with 11 bases between. From germline, CDR1 is LGHNA and CDR2 YSLEER. The DNA of the CDR3 is TGCGCCAGCAGCCAAGATGGCAGCGCCGAAAACATTCAGTACTTC. Translating gives CASSQDGSAENIQYF.

The CDR3, as DNA: TGCAGCGTTTCGACAGGGTATGAGCAGTTCTTC. Translation gives CSVSTGYEQFF. V gene TRBV29-1 combines with J gene TRBJ2-1; 7 nucleotides line up with TRBD1. Germline V gene data show CDR1 as SQVTM and CDR2 as ANQGSEA. V was pared by 5 bases and J by 8 bases, with 3 bases of the junction left unmatched. This CDR3 has 11 residues.

This clonotype has just a few counts. The chain recombines TRBV4-3 with TRBJ2-4, with 7 bases fitting TRBD1. The closer fit of TRBJ2-7 to the DNA end suggests the J call may be wrong. The germline V gene has CDR1 LGHNA and CDR2 YSLEER. The CDR3 totals 12 residues. CDR3 loop: CASSHTGVEQYF. The DNA of the CDR3 is TGCGCCAGCAGCCACACAGGGGTCGAGCAGTACTTC.

The DNA for the CDR3 is TGCGCCAGCAGCCCCAGACCGGTCTGGCTCCACGAGCAGTACTTC. Residues: CASSPRPVWLHEQYF. V is TRBV4-3 and J is TRBJ2-7; D is unresolved. This CDR3 is built from 15 residues. The germline V gene has CDR1 LGHNA and CDR2 YSLEER. V gave up 4 bases and J gave up 5 bases, with 18 bases separating them.

The genes are TRBV15 and TRBJ2-1; the D gene is possibly TRBD1 (5 bases). CDR1 and CDR2 from the germline V gene are LNHNV and YYDKDF (reference sequence). V lost 3 bases, J lost 2 bases, and 11 bases lay in between. The CDR3 contains 15 residues. The CDR3 DNA reads as TGTGCCACCAGCAGCCGACCAGGGCCCTACAATGAGCAGTTCTTC. It is translated as CATSSRPGPYNEQFF.

The chain couples TRBV20-1 to TRBJ2-7; maybe TRBD1 (6 bases). The CDR3 runs to 15 residues. Trimming took 6 bases from V and 3 from J, leaving 21 bases between them. Germline CDR1 is DFQATT and CDR2 is SNEGSKA (reference sequence). The CDR3 region is CSAKHRDTSRYEQYF. The CDR3 coding sequence is TGCAGTGCCAAGCACCGGGACACCTCCCGCTACGAGCAGTACTTC.

The rearrangement links TRBV6-2 or TRBV6-3 to TRBJ2-1; 12 bases are a match to TRBD2. Trimming cost V 0 bases and J 3 bases; bases outside gene matches: 12. Germline V lookup: CDR1 MNHEY, CDR2 SVGEGT. The CDR3 is 20 residues long. CDR3 nucleotide sequence: TGTGCCAGCAGTTACTCGATAGCTAGCGGGGGGGCCCATATCTACAATGAGCAGTTCTTC. Its translation is CASSYSIASGGAHIYNEQFF.

The chain carries TRBV12-3 or TRBV12-4 and TRBJ2-2; possibly TRBD1 or TRBD2 for D (5 bases each). This CDR3 region has 15 residues. V was clipped by 6 bases and J by 7 bases, with 18 bases between them. The CDR3 region has the DNA TGTGCCAGCAGAACCGGGGCTAGAACAGGCGGGGAGCTGTTTTTT. Translating it yields CASRTGARTGGELFF.

Only a few counts were recorded for this clonotype. V usage is TRBV6-5 and J usage is TRBJ2-3, with D uncertain. Trimming took off 7 bases at V and 2 bases at J, with 4 bases between the two ends. This CDR3 comprises 11 residues. Germline assignment: CDR1 MNHEY and CDR2 SVGAGI. This CDR3 is CASKHTDTQYF. For the CDR3, the DNA is TGTGCCAGCAAACACACAGATACGCAGTATTTT.

The J gene is TRBJ2-6, the V gene TRBV6-5; no clear D. V lost 2 bases, J lost 0 bases, and 14 bases lay in between. CDR3 length: 18 amino acids. Germline V gene sequence: CDR1 MNHEY, CDR2 SVGAGI. The CDR3 region has the DNA TGTGCCAGCAGTTACAGGGCAACCCCCCTCTCTGGGGCCAACGTCCTGACTTTC. This sequence encodes CASSYRATPLSGANVLTF.

The rearrangement uses TRBV7-9 and TRBJ2-1, with no clear D. Looked up from germline, CDR1 is SEHNR and CDR2 is FQNEAQ (reference sequence). The CDR3 loop spans 16 amino acids. V was clipped by 5 bases and J by 0 bases, with 14 bases between them. The CDR3: CASSTYSLSSYNEQFF. CDR3 coding DNA: TGTGCCAGCAGCACTTACTCCCTGAGCTCCTACAATGAGCAGTTCTTC.

The chain carries TRBV7-2 and TRBJ2-1; weak D call: TRBD2 (7 bases). Trimming took 1 base from V and 4 from J, leaving 14 bases between them. The CDR3 extends over 16 amino acids. Germline lookup yields CDR1 SGHTA and CDR2 FQGNSA. The CDR3 coding sequence is TGTGCCAGCAGCTTAGAGGGGGGGGCACCGTACAATGAGCAGTTCTTC. Encoded protein: CASSLEGGAPYNEQFF.

V and J are TRBV20-1 and TRBJ2-1; D may correspond to TRBD1 or TRBD2 (6 bases each). V shed 3 bases and J shed 4 bases, with 13 bases lying between them. Germline V gene lookup returns CDR1 DFQATT and CDR2 SNEGSKA (reference sequence). CDR3 length: 14 amino acids. CDR3 residues: CSARWGASYNEQFF. The CDR3 DNA follows: TGCAGTGCTAGGTGGGGGGCCTCTTACAATGAGCAGTTCTTC.

The V call is TRBV19, the J call TRBJ2-3, with D perhaps TRBD1 (5 bases). Germline CDR1 LNHDA, CDR2 SQIVND (reference sequence). CDR3 length equals 13 residues. The V end was cut by 8 bases, the J end by 2 bases, with 11 bases between. The CDR3 spells CASESGPTDTQYF. The CDR3, as DNA: TGTGCCAGTGAGTCAGGGCCCACAGATACGCAGTATTTT.

The table lists this clonotype with a count of one. The genes are TRBV24-1 and TRBJ2-3; D unclear. CDR1 and CDR2 from the germline V gene are KGHDR and SFDVKD. V gave up 3 bases and J gave up 2 bases, with 14 bases separating them. The CDR3 has 16 amino acids. CDR3 residues: CATSDPYREPTDTQYF. The CDR3 DNA is TGTGCCACCAGTGATCCTTACAGAGAGCCCACAGATACGCAGTATTTT.

The chain links TRBV3-1 to TRBJ1-2; D is unresolved. The germline CDR1 and CDR2 sequences are LGHDT and YNNKEL (reference sequence). The V gene lost 0 bases and the J gene lost 4 bases, with 12 bases spanning the gap. CDR3 length equals 15 residues. This chain's CDR3 is CASSQDVNGLYGYTF. In nucleotides, the CDR3 is TGTGCCAGCAGCCAAGACGTTAACGGACTCTATGGCTACACCTTC.

This clonotype came up a few times. The V gene is TRBV20-1, the J gene TRBJ1-2; D is perhaps TRBD1 (6 bases). In germline, CDR1 is DFQATT, CDR2 SNEGSKA (reference sequence). The V gene lost 3 bases and the J gene lost 5 bases, with 16 bases spanning the gap. The CDR3 has 14 residues. The CDR3 coding sequence is TGCAGTGCTAGGAAGACAGGTTTTACATATGGCTACACCTTC. Translated, it gives CSARKTGFTYGYTF.

The genes are TRBV5-1 and TRBJ2-4, with 7 bases lining up with TRBD2. The end of the DNA fits TRBJ2-7 better, so the J call may be wrong. This CDR3 is built from 15 residues. Germline V CDR1 and CDR2: SGHRS, YFSETQ. CDR3 region: CASSLAQGLVNEQYF. The CDR3 region has the DNA TGCGCCAGCAGCTTGGCCCAAGGACTAGTAAACGAGCAGTACTTC.

The chain has TRBV20-1 and TRBJ2-1; D might be TRBD2 (5 bases). The CDR3 extends over 13 amino acids. The V and J ends lost 0 bases and 12 bases respectively, with 15 bases between them. Germline CDR1 is DFQATT and CDR2 is SNEGSKA (reference sequence). CDR3 in amino acids: CSARDRHGIGQFF. The CDR3 DNA reads TGCAGTGCTAGAGATCGACACGGGATAGGGCAGTTCTTC.